The 22 T cell receptor beta chains below all came from one sample that was sequenced in a study of tumor-infiltrating lymphocytes in primary liver carcinoma. Priming with a constant-region primer yielded TCR beta cDNA from 400 to 550 ng total RNA. Generation of the TCR beta libraries relied on three nested multiplex PCR rounds using slightly modified ARM-PCR. The study ran its first two PCR rounds for around 9 cycles each, using TRBV1-TRBV30 forward primers and a C-beta reverse primer. From the multiplex PCR reads, TCRdb called clonotypes with MiXCR, one entry per CDR3 protein. The sample contains roughly 120,000 distinct CDR3 sequences, 64% of which appear only once. DNA and RNA were both co-extracted from about 19-30 mg of bulk tissue that had not been sorted. The sequenced material came from liver tumor tissue from sampling region 3. Subset here: tumor region T3, left-lateral pole. These receptors were obtained from a woman aged 55 to 70 with primary liver carcinoma and hepatitis B virus infection.

The chain combines TRBV7-9 with TRBJ2-1; 10 bases match TRBD2. V shed 2 bases, J shed 6 bases, and the junction held 16 bases outside the gene matches. CDR3 length: 19 amino acids. Germline lookup yields CDR1 SEHNR and CDR2 FQNEAQ (reference sequence). CDR3 sequence (DNA): TGTGCCAGCAGCTTACTTTGGGCGAGTTCTAGCGGGAGAGGCAATGAGCAGTTCTTC. The encoded protein is CASSLLWASSSGRGNEQFF.

The J gene is TRBJ2-2, the V gene TRBV28, with 9 bases aligning to TRBD1. The V gene's germline CDR1 is MDHEN and CDR2 SYDVKM. Unmatched junction bases numbered 0, after V lost 0 bases and J lost 4 bases. The CDR3 extends over 15 amino acids. CDR3 nucleotide sequence: TGTGCCAGCAGTTTATGGACAGGGGGCACCGGGGAGCTGTTTTTT. Its translation is CASSLWTGGTGELFF. The entire variable domain, with the rest obtained from reference TRBV28 and TRBJ2-2, is as follows: DVKVTQSSRYLVKRTGEKVFLECVQDMDHENMFWYRQDPGLGLRLIYFSYDVKMKEKGDIPEGYSVSREKKERFSLILESASTNQTSMYLCASSLWTGGTGELFFGEGSRLTVL.

This clonotype is medium-sized. The chain carries TRBV29-1 and TRBJ2-1; no reliable D call. Per germline, CDR1 SQVTM and CDR2 ANQGSEA. V was clipped by 5 bases and J by 4 bases, with 15 bases between them. The CDR3 is made up of 14 amino acids. The CDR3 DNA reads TGCAGCGTTCATCAGACCGGGTGGTACAATGAGCAGTTCTTC. This gives the protein CSVHQTGWYNEQFF.

A word on this clonotype: At one end the junction does not follow the germline gene, possibly because of a read error. This sequence joins TRBV13 and TRBJ2-7, with D unresolved. This CDR3 region has 12 residues. Germline V CDR1 and CDR2: PRHDT, FYEKMQ (reference sequence). The CDR3 bases are TGTGCCAGTAGCTTAGGGCCCTACGGGCAGTACTTC. It specifies CASSLGPYGQYF.

Turning to this clonotype: Compared with germline, one end of the junction differs, possibly owing to a read error. The chain combines TRBV6-5 with TRBJ1-1; the match to TRBD1 covers 7 bases. Germline V gene lookup returns CDR1 MNHEY and CDR2 SVGAGI. The CDR3 runs 12 residues. DNA of the CDR3: TGTGCCAGCAGACGGGACAGTTTTGAAGCTTCCTTT. Amino acids: CASRRDSFEASF.

The chain carries TRBV12-3 or TRBV12-4 and TRBJ2-5; TRBD2 aligns across 12 bases. V gave up 9 bases and J gave up 4 bases; unmatched junction bases: 9. The CDR3 covers 15 residues. The CDR3 loop reads CASGWLAGGLETQYF. CDR3 DNA: TGTGCCAGTGGTTGGCTAGCGGGAGGGTTAGAGACCCAGTACTTC.

Ten or more counts support this clonotype. The chain links TRBV5-4 to TRBJ2-4; D remains ambiguous. This CDR3 comprises 15 residues. Germline CDR1 and CDR2: SGHNT and YYREEE (reference sequence). V lost 4 bases and J lost 3, with 14 bases in between. CDR3: CASSPPASDKNIQYF. The CDR3 DNA is TGTGCCAGCAGCCCCCCGGCAAGCGACAAAAACATTCAGTACTTC.

For this clonotype: The junction and the germline gene differ at one end; a read error may be behind it. The genes are TRBV7-9 and TRBJ2-2, with D perhaps TRBD2 (6 bases). Germline loops: CDR1 SEHNR, CDR2 FQNEAQ (reference sequence). The CDR3 has 15 amino acids. The CDR3 DNA reads TGTGCCAGCAGACCCGGACTAACTGGGACCGGGGAGCTCTTTTTT. Protein sequence: CASRPGLTGTGELFF. Supplemented by reference TRBV7-9 and TRBJ2-2, the full variable domain reads DTGVSQNPRHKITKRGQNVTFRCDPISEHNRLYWYRQTLGQGPEFLTYFQNEAQLEKSRLLSDRFSAERPKGSFSTLEIQRTEQGDSAMYLCASRPGLTGTGELFFGEGSRLTVL.

The chain links TRBV25-1 to TRBJ2-4, with D unclear. The CDR3 covers 14 residues. Trimming took 6 bases from V and 5 from J, leaving 14 bases between them. CDR1 MGHDK and CDR2 SYGVNS come from the germline V gene. The CDR3 nucleotides read TGTGCCAGCAGCCCCGGGTCCCCCGAAAACATTCAGTACTTC. Translated, it gives CASSPGSPENIQYF.

About this clonotype: A much larger clone differs from this one at a single base, so this may be a read error. The chain couples TRBV14 to TRBJ1-1; 8 bases match TRBD1. Germline CDR1 and CDR2: SGHDN and FVKESK. The length of the CDR3 is 15 residues. V gave up 4 bases and J gave up 2 bases; unmatched junction bases: 6. CDR3: CASSRTGQDNTEAFF. DNA of the CDR3: TGTGCCAGCAGCCGCACGGGACAGGATAACACTGAAGCTTTCTTT. The full variable domain, its missing parts supplied by reference TRBV14 and TRBJ1-1, is EAGVTQFPSHSVIEKGQTVTLRCDPISGHDNLYWYRRVMGKEIKFLLHFVKESKQDESGMPNNRFLAERTGGTYSTLKVQPAELEDSGVYFCASSRTGQDNTEAFFGQGTRLTVV.

This clonotype was observed a single time. The chain couples TRBV7-8 to TRBJ2-5, with TRBD2 matching 7 bases. V was clipped by 3 bases and J by 4 bases; unmatched bases: 5. The V gene's germline CDR1 is SGHVS and CDR2 FQNEAQ. The CDR3 contains 14 residues. The CDR3 DNA is TGTGCCAGCAGCTTCCGGGAGGCCCGAGAGACCCAGTACTTC. It encodes CASSFREARETQYF.

This clonotype was seen a handful of times. The V gene is TRBV28, the J gene TRBJ2-7; 7 nucleotides match TRBD2. This CDR3 is built from 15 residues. CDR1 is MDHEN, CDR2 SYDVKM, per germline. V trimming: 5 bases; J trimming: 3 bases; junction bases outside the gene matches: 10. Written as DNA, the CDR3 is TGTGCCAGCAGTCCCCCGGGACTAACTAACTACGAGCAGTACTTC. Protein sequence: CASSPPGLTNYEQYF.

The chain couples TRBV28 to TRBJ2-2, with TRBD1 as a possible D gene (5 bases). Looked up from germline, CDR1 is MDHEN and CDR2 is SYDVKM. The CDR3 is 16 amino acids. Trimming removed 4 bases from V and 1 base from J, with 13 bases in between. CDR3 nucleotide sequence: TGTGCCAGCAGTTCCCGCAGGGATAAGAACACCGGGGAGCTGTTTTTT. Translating gives CASSSRRDKNTGELFF. The full variable domain, with the rest looked up from reference TRBV28 and TRBJ2-2, is DVKVTQSSRYLVKRTGEKVFLECVQDMDHENMFWYRQDPGLGLRLIYFSYDVKMKEKGDIPEGYSVSREKKERFSLILESASTNQTSMYLCASSSRRDKNTGELFFGEGSRLTVL.

A few counts support this clonotype. This may be a read error: a much more frequent sequence differs by one nucleotide. V usage is TRBV6-2 or TRBV6-3 and J usage is TRBJ2-7, with D unclear. CDR3 length equals 13 residues. Germline CDR1 is MNHEY and CDR2 is SVGEGT. V lost 3 bases to trimming and J lost 2 bases, with 8 bases between them. The DNA for the CDR3 is TGTGCCAGCAGTTATCTCTGGGCCTACGAGCAGTACTTC. It translates to CASSYLWAYEQYF.

Details on this clonotype: It is likely a read error, because the conserved phenylalanine at the end of the CDR3 is missing. This sequence joins TRBV11-2 and TRBJ2-3, with D possibly matching TRBD2 (5 bases). The germline CDR1 and CDR2 sequences are SGHAT and FQNNGV. The CDR3 is 13 residues long. The CDR3 here is CASSSEGGIYQYL. The CDR3 DNA reads as TGTGCTAGCAGCTCAGAGGGTGGGATTTACCAGTATTTG.

V gene TRBV5-5 combines with J gene TRBJ1-1, with 8 positions matching TRBD1. V lost 0 bases to trimming and J lost 3 bases; unmatched junction nucleotides: 10. The CDR3 has 17 residues. Germline-derived CDR1 and CDR2 are SGHKS and YYEKEE (reference sequence). Written as DNA, the CDR3 is TGTGCCAGCAGCTTGGGGGAGGACAGGGAAAGGGACACTGAAGCTTTCTTT. This translates into CASSLGEDRERDTEAFF.

As for this clonotype: Just one base apart from a much larger clone, this may be a read error. The rearrangement joins TRBV21-1 to TRBJ2-1; the D call of TRBD1 is as the table states it, not checked on the DNA. TRBV21-1 is deemed a pseudogene. The CDR3 loop spans 19 amino acids. The CDR3 region is CASTPKGQDRDGTYNERFF. CDR3 sequence (DNA): TGTGCCAGCACCCCGAAGGGGCAGGACCGGGACGGGACGTACAATGAGCGGTTCTTC.

This clonotype was recorded at least ten times. The rearrangement joins TRBV6-6 to TRBJ2-7, with TRBD1 identical over 7 bases. V lost 5 bases and J lost 2; bases outside the gene matches: 9. This CDR3 has 15 residues. The germline V gene encodes CDR1 MNHNY and CDR2 SVGAGI (reference sequence). The chain's CDR3 is CASSKKSGQTYEQYF. Written as DNA, the CDR3 is TGTGCCAGCAGTAAGAAATCGGGACAGACCTACGAGCAGTACTTC.

This clonotype was recorded only once. The conserved final phenylalanine or tryptophan is absent from the CDR3, which likely points to a read error. The V gene is TRBV4-1, the J gene TRBJ2-7; D call uncertain. V gave up 1 base and J gave up 4 bases, with 11 bases separating them. CDR1 is MGHRA and CDR2 is YSYEKL in the germline V gene. The CDR3 consists of 14 residues. CDR3 loop: CASSQAEQTYEQYI. CDR3 in DNA: TGCGCCAGCAGCCAAGCGGAACAGACTTACGAGCAGTACATC.

Concerning this clonotype itself: At one boundary the junction diverges from the germline segment, which might be a read error. The V and J genes are TRBV11-2 and TRBJ2-5; no firm D call. From germline, CDR1 is SGHAT and CDR2 FQNNGV. This CDR3 has 14 amino acids. CDR3 sequence (DNA): TGTACCAGCAGTTTAGGGCAGCTAAAAGAGACCCAGTACTTC. This translates into CTSSLGQLKETQYF.

Note on this clonotype: Since the CDR3 does not end with the conserved phenylalanine or tryptophan, this likely comes from a read error. The DNA is left out, because the CDR3 cannot be placed on it with certainty; the CDR3 is given as TCRdb lists it. This chain uses TRBV4-2 with TRBJ2-7; the listed D gene, TRBD2, was not tested against the DNA. The CDR3 length is 18 residues, termini included. CDR1 is LGHNA and CDR2 is YNFKEQ in the germline V gene. The CDR3 sequence is CASSQDPSREGGSYELYL.

This clonotype was observed a few times. The chain employs TRBV28 and TRBJ1-1, with 7 bases identical to TRBD1. With 6 bases clipped from V and 2 bases from J, the junction kept 9 bases outside the gene matches. Germline V CDR1 and CDR2: MDHEN, SYDVKM. The CDR3 totals 15 residues. CDR3 nucleotides: TGTGCCAGCAGACGACGGACAGGAGAAAACACTGAAGCTTTCTTT. Translating it yields CASRRRTGENTEAFF.